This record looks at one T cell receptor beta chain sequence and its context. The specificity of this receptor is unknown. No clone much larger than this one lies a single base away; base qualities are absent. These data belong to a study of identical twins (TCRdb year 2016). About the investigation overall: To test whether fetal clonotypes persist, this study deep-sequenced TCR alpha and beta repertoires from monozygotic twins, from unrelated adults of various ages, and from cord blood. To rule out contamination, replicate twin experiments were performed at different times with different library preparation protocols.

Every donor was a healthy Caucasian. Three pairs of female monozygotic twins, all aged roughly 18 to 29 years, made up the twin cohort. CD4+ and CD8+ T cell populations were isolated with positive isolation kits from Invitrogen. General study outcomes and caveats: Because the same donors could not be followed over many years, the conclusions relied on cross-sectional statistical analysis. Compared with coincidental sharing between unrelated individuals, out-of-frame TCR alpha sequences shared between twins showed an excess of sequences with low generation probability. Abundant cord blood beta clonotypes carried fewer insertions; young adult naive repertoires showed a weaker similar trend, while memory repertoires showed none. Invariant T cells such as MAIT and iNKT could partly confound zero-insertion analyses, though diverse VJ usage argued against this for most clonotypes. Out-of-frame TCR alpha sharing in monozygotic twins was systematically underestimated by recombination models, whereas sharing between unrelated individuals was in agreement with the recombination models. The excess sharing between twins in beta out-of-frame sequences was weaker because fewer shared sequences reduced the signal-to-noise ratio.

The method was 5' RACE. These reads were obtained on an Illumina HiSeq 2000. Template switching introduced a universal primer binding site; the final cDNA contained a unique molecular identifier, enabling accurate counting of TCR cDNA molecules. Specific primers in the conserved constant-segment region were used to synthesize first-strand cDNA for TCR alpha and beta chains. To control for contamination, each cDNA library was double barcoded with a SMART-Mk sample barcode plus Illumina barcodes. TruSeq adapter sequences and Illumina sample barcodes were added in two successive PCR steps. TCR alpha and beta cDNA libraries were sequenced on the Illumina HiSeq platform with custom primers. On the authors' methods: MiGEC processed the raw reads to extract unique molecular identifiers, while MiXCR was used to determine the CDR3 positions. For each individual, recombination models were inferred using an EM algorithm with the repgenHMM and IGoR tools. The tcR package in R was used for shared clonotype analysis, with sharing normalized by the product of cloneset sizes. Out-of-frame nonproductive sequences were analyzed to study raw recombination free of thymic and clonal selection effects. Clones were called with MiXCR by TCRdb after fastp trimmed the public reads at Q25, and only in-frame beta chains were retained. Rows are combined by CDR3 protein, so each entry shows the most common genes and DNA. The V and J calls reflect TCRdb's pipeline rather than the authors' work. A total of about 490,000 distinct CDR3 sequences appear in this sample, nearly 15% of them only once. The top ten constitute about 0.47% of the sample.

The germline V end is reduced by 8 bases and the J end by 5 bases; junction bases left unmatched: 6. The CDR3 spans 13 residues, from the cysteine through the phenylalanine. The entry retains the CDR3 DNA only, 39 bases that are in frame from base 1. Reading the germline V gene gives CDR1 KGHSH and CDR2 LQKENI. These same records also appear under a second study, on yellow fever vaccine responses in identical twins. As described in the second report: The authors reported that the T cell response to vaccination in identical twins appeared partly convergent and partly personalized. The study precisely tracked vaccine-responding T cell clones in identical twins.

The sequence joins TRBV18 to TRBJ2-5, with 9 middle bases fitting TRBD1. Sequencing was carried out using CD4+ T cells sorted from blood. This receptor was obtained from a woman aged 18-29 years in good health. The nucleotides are TGTGCCAGCGCATACAGGGGGCTGGAGACCCAGTACTTC. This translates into CASAYRGLETQYF.